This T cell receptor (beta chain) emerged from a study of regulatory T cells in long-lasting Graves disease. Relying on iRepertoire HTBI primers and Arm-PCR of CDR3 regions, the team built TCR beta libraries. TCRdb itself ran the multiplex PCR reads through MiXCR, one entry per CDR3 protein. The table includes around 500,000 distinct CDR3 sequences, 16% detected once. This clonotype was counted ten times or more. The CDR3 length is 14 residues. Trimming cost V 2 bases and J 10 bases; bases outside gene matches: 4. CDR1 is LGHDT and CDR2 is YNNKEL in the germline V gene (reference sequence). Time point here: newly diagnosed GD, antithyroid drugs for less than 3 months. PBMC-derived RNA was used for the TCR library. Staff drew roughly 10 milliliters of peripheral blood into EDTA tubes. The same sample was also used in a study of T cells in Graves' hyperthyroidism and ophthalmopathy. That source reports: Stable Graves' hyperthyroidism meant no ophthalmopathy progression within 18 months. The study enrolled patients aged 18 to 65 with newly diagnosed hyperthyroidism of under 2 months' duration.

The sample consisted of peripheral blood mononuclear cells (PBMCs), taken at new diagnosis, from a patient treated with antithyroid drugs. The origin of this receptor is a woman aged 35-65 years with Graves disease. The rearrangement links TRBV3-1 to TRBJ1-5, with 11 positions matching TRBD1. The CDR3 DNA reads TGTGCCAGCAGCCAACGGGACAGGGGGTCCCCCCAGCATTTT. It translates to CASSQRDRGSPQHF.